Following are 19 T cell receptor beta chains from one sample sequenced in a study of T cell repertoires in cytomegalovirus infection. TCRdb re-called the reads through MiXCR, storing one row per CDR3 protein. The table records about 330,000 distinct CDR3 sequences, around a tenth of them present only once. Sequencing was carried out using PBMCs. These TCRs come from a human donor in good health (CMV status not recorded). Some clones in this sample may be carry-over from other donors' samples.

This clonotype was seen at least ten times. This chain uses TRBV7-2 with TRBJ2-7, with D maybe TRBD1 (6 bases). The CDR3 is made up of 12 amino acids. The V gene lost 1 base and the J gene lost 9 bases, with 10 bases spanning the gap. Germline V CDR1 and CDR2: SGHTA, FQGNSA. As DNA, the CDR3 is TGTGCCAGCAGCTTAGGGGCAGGGGCGCAGTACTTC. Amino acids: CASSLGAGAQYF.

The chain carries TRBV10-3 and TRBJ2-7; D may be TRBD2 (7 bases). The CDR3 totals 15 residues. The V gene's germline CDR1 is ENHRY and CDR2 SYGVKD. V shed 10 bases and J shed 2 bases, with 21 bases lying between them. CDR3 region: CATKGGLERTYEQYF. CDR3 bases: TGTGCCACCAAGGGGGGGCTTGAAAGAACCTACGAGCAGTACTTC.

Many counts were recorded for this clonotype. This rearrangement joins TRBV7-2 to TRBJ2-2; D uncertain. The germline V gene encodes CDR1 SGHTA and CDR2 FQGNSA. The germline V and J ends were trimmed by 5 bases and 5 bases, with 6 bases remaining between them. The length of the CDR3 is 12 residues. CDR3 loop: CASSRPTGELFF. The DNA for the CDR3 is TGTGCCAGCAGCCGGCCTACCGGGGAGCTGTTTTTT.

This clonotype was recorded many times. The chain combines TRBV7-6 with TRBJ2-1; the match to TRBD2 covers 11 bases. V lost 5 bases to trimming and J lost 3 bases; unmatched junction nucleotides: 9. This CDR3 is built from 17 residues. CDR1 SGHVS and CDR2 FNYEAQ come from the germline V gene. The CDR3 region has the DNA TGTGCCAGCAGCGCAAAACTAGCGGGAGAGTTCTACAATGAGCAGTTCTTC. Its protein product is CASSAKLAGEFYNEQFF.

J is TRBJ1-5 and V is TRBV27; the D is unclear. From germline, CDR1 is MNHEY and CDR2 SMNVEV (reference sequence). The CDR3 is 15 amino acids. V lost 2 bases and J lost 0, with 8 bases in between. CDR3 DNA: TGTGCCAGCAGTTTAGAGTGGGATAGCAATCAGCCCCAGCATTTT. Translation: CASSLEWDSNQPQHF.

This clonotype was observed many times. J is TRBJ2-5 and V is TRBV2, with 9 bases that match TRBD2. CDR1 is SNHLY, CDR2 FYNNEI, per germline. The V segment lost 1 base and the J segment 5 bases; nucleotides outside the gene matches: 8. This CDR3 is built from 16 residues. The CDR3, as DNA: TGTGCCAGCAGTGAAGAGGCGGGGGGGCGATGGGAGACCCAGTACTTC. Amino acid sequence: CASSEEAGGRWETQYF.

This clonotype has a count of ten or more. The chain employs TRBV7-2 and TRBJ2-5, with 9 nucleotides matching TRBD2. V shed 5 bases and J 4 bases; nucleotides not matched to a gene: 11. The CDR3 extends over 16 amino acids. Per the germline V gene, CDR1 is SGHTA and CDR2 is FQGNSA. The CDR3 loop is CASSMGGGARGETQYF. The CDR3 DNA sequence: TGTGCCAGCAGCATGGGCGGGGGGGCGAGAGGAGAGACCCAGTACTTC.

V usage is TRBV7-9 and J usage is TRBJ1-2; possible D gene TRBD1, 5 bases. The CDR3 length is 12 residues. Deletions cut 1 base from V and 8 bases from J, with 8 bases between. Germline lookup yields CDR1 SEHNR and CDR2 FQNEAQ (reference sequence). The CDR3 DNA reads TGTGCCAGCAGCTTAGTTCAGGGAGGCTACACCTTC. This gives the protein CASSLVQGGYTF.

The sample holds a few counts of this clonotype. The gene calls are TRBV5-1 and TRBJ2-1, with 7 nucleotides matching TRBD1. J gave up 9 bases and V 4 bases, and 19 bases lay outside the gene matches. CDR1 is SGHRS, CDR2 YFSETQ, per germline. CDR3 length: 17 amino acids. CDR3 residues: CASSPNQIQGRSSEQFF. In nucleotides, the CDR3 is TGCGCCAGCAGCCCAAATCAAATACAGGGGAGATCCTCTGAGCAGTTCTTC. Full variable domain (rest looked up from reference TRBV5-1 and TRBJ2-1): KAGVTQTPRYLIKTRGQQVTLSCSPISGHRSVSWYQQTPGQGLQFLFEYFSETQRNKGNFPGRFSGRQFSNSRSEMNVSTLELGDSALYLCASSPNQIQGRSSEQFFGPGTRLTVL.

The genes are TRBV5-1 and TRBJ2-5; D perhaps matches TRBD1 (8 bases). Between the trimmed V and J ends, which lost 3 bases and 5 bases, there was a span of 14 bases. Germline V gene sequence: CDR1 SGHRS, CDR2 YFSETQ. The CDR3 sequence is 14 residues long. DNA of the CDR3: TGCGCCAGCAGCTACAGGGGGGGATCTGAGACCCAGTACTTC. It specifies CASSYRGGSETQYF.

This clonotype appeared many times. The chain carries TRBV7-2 and TRBJ2-5; TRBD2 is a possible D gene (5 bases). Germline CDR1 is SGHTA and CDR2 is FQGNSA. V dropped 2 bases and J dropped 3 bases, with 7 bases sitting between them. This CDR3 has 13 residues. CDR3 in amino acids: CASSLMREETQYF. In nucleotides, the CDR3 is TGTGCCAGCAGCTTAATGAGGGAAGAGACCCAGTACTTC. Full variable domain (missing parts from reference TRBV7-2 and TRBJ2-5): GAGVSQSPSNKVTEKGKDVELRCDPISGHTALYWYRQSLGQGLEFLIYFQGNSAPDKSGLPSDRFSAERTGGSVSTLTIQRTQQEDSAVYLCASSLMREETQYFGPGTRLLVL.

In this sample, this clonotype turned up a few times. The chain uses TRBV4-1 and TRBJ1-1; D perhaps matches TRBD1 (5 bases). CDR3 size: 15 residues. Germline CDR1 MGHRA, CDR2 YSYEKL. Trimming removed 0 bases from V and 5 bases from J, with 13 bases in between. In DNA form, the CDR3 reads TGCGCCAGCAGCCAAGACTCCGGGGACGGGACTGAAGCTTTCTTT. Protein: CASSQDSGDGTEAFF.

V and J are TRBV6-5 and TRBJ2-2, with 7 bases aligning to TRBD1. Per germline, CDR1 MNHEY and CDR2 SVGAGI. V lost 4 bases, J lost 7 bases, and 9 bases stayed unmatched. This CDR3 has 15 residues. The CDR3 loop reads CASSSVGTVGGELFF. The CDR3 bases are TGTGCCAGCAGTTCCGTCGGGACAGTCGGCGGGGAGCTGTTTTTT.

The table lists this clonotype with a few counts. This sequence joins TRBV7-2 and TRBJ1-5, with TRBD1 as a possible D gene (5 bases). The CDR3 runs 14 residues. The ends were cut back, 5 bases at V and 6 bases at J, with 14 bases in the middle. CDR1 and CDR2 from the germline V gene are SGHTA and FQGNSA. CDR3 in DNA: TGTGCCAGCAGCCCGGGGGAAGTGAGTCAGCCCCAGCATTTT. It yields the protein CASSPGEVSQPQHF.

This clonotype was counted at least ten times. The rearrangement uses TRBV10-3 and TRBJ1-5; 9 nucleotides align to TRBD1. This CDR3 is built from 14 residues. Germline lookup yields CDR1 ENHRY and CDR2 SYGVKD. The junction had 0 bases not matched to a gene; V was cut back by 4 bases and J by 2 bases. Here the CDR3 reads CAISGQGGNQPQHF. The CDR3 DNA sequence: TGTGCCATCAGTGGACAGGGGGGCAATCAGCCCCAGCATTTT.

This clonotype has ten or more counts. This rearrangement joins TRBV20-1 to TRBJ2-6, with 7 positions matching TRBD2. The CDR3 loop spans 16 amino acids. In germline, CDR1 is DFQATT, CDR2 SNEGSKA (reference sequence). Trimming took 3 bases from V and 2 from J; bases not matched to a gene: 7. The CDR3 DNA reads TGCAGTGCTAGTGGCGGGAGCCGTCCTGGGGCCAACGTCCTGACTTTC. Translated: CSASGGSRPGANVLTF.

Points on this clonotype: A single base separates this from a much larger clone, so it may be a read error. The gene calls are TRBV7-2 and TRBJ2-5, with D tentatively TRBD2 (6 bases). From germline, CDR1 is SGHTA and CDR2 FQGNSA. The V gene lost 1 base and the J gene lost 10 bases, with 13 bases spanning the gap. This CDR3 is 13 amino acids long. This CDR3 reads CASSLVNLGGQYF. The CDR3 nucleotides are TGTGCCAGCAGCTTAGTCAACCTCGGGGGCCAGTACTTC.

Regarding this clonotype: An end of the junction does not agree with germline; a read error may underlie this. The chain joins TRBV20-1 to TRBJ1-5; TRBD1 aligns across 8 bases. The CDR3 length is 15 residues. The germline gives CDR1 DFQATT, CDR2 SNEGSKA (reference sequence). The CDR3 here is CSARERTGINQPQHF. The CDR3 nucleotides read TGCAGTGCGAGAGAGCGGACAGGGATAAATCAGCCCCAGCATTTT.

At least ten counts were recorded for this clonotype. CDR3 residues: CASSIGQMSEAGEQYF. For the CDR3, the DNA is TGTGCCAGCAGCATCGGACAGATGAGTGAGGCGGGTGAGCAGTACTTC. The genes are TRBV7-3 and TRBJ2-7, with D possibly being TRBD1 (6 bases). The CDR3 has 16 amino acids. CDR1 and CDR2 (germline): SGHTA, FQGTGA. Deletions cut 5 bases from V and 7 bases from J, with 24 bases between.